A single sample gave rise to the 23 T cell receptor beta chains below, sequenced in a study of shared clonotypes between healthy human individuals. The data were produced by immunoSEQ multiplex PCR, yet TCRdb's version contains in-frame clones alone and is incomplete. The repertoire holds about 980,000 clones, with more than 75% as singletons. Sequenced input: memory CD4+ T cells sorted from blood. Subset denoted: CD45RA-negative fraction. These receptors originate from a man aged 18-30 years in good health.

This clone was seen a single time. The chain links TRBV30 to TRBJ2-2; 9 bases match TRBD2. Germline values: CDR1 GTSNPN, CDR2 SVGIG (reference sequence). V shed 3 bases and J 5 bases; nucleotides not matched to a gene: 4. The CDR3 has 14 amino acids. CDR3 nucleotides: TGTGCCTGGAGCACAGCGGGAGGTACCGGGGAGCTGTTTTTT. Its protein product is CAWSTAGGTGELFF. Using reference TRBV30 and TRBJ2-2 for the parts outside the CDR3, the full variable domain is SQTIHQWPATLVQPVGSPLSLECTVEGTSNPNLYWYRQAAGRGLQLLFYSVGIGQISSEVPQNLSASRPQDRQFILSSKKLLLSDSGFYLCAWSTAGGTGELFFGEGSRLTVL.

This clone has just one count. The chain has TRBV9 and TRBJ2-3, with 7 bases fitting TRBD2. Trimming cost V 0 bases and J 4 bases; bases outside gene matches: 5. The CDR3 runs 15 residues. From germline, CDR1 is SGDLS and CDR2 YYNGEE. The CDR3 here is CASSVAAGVADTQYF. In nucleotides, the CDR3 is TGTGCCAGCAGCGTAGCTGCGGGAGTTGCAGATACGCAGTATTTT.

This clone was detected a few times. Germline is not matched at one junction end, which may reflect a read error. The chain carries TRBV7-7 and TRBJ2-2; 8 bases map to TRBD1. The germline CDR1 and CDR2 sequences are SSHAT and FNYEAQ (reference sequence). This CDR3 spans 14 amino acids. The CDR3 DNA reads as TGTGCTAGCAAGACAGGGGTCGACACCGGGGAGCTGTTTTTT. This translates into CASKTGVDTGELFF.

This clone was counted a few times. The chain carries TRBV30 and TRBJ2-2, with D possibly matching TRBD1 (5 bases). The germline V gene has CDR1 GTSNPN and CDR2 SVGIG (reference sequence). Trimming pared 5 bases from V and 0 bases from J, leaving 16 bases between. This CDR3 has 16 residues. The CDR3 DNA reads TGTGCCTGGGGGAACAGGCTAAGGGCGAACACCGGGGAGCTGTTTTTT. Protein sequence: CAWGNRLRANTGELFF. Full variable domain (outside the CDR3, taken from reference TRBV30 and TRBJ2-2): SQTIHQWPATLVQPVGSPLSLECTVEGTSNPNLYWYRQAAGRGLQLLFYSVGIGQISSEVPQNLSASRPQDRQFILSSKKLLLSDSGFYLCAWGNRLRANTGELFFGEGSRLTVL.

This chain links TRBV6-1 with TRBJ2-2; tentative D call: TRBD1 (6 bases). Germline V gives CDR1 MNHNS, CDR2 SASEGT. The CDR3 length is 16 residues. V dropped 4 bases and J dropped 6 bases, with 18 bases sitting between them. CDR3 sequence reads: CASSAGQLPASGELFF. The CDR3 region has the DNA TGTGCCAGCAGTGCCGGACAGCTTCCCGCCTCCGGGGAGCTGTTTTTT.

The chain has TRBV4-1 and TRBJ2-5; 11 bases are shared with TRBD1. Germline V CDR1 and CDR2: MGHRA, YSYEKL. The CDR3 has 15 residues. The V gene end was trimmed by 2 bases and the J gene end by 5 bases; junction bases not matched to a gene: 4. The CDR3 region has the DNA TGCGCCAGCAGCCAATGGGACAGGGGGAGGGAGACCCAGTACTTC. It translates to CASSQWDRGRETQYF.

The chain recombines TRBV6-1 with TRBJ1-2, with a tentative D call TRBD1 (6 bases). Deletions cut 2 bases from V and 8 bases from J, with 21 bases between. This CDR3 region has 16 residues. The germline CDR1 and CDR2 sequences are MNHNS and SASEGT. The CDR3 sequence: CASSESRSGSGVGYTF. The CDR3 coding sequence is TGTGCCAGCAGTGAAAGTCGATCTGGGTCAGGGGTCGGCTACACCTTC.

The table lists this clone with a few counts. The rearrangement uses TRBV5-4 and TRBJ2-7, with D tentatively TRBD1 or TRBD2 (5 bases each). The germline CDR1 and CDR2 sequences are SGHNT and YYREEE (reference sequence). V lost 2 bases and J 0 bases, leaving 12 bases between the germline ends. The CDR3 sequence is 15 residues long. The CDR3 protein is CASSFLGGGSYEQYF. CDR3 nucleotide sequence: TGTGCCAGCAGCTTCCTAGGTGGGGGCTCCTACGAGCAGTACTTC.

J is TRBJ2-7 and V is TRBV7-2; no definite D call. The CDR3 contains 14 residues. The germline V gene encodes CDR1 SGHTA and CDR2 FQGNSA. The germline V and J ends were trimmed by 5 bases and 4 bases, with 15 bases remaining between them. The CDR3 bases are TGTGCCAGCAGCCCCCTTTCTTCGACTTACGAGCAGTACTTC. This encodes CASSPLSSTYEQYF. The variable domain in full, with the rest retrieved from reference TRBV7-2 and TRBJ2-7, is GAGVSQSPSNKVTEKGKDVELRCDPISGHTALYWYRQSLGQGLEFLIYFQGNSAPDKSGLPSDRFSAERTGGSVSTLTIQRTQQEDSAVYLCASSPLSSTYEQYFGPGTRLTVT.

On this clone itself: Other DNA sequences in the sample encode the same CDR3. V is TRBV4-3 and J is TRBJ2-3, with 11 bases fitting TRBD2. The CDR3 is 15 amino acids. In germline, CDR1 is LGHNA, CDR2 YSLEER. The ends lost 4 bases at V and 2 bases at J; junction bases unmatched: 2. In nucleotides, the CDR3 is TGCGCCAGCAGCCGGACTAGCGGGTACACAGATACGCAGTATTTT. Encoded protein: CASSRTSGYTDTQYF.

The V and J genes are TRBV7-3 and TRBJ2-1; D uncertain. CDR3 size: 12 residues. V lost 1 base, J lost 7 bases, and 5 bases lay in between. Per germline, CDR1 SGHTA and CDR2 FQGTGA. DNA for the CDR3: TGTGCCAGCAGCTTAAATCGGAATGAGCAGTTCTTC. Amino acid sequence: CASSLNRNEQFF.

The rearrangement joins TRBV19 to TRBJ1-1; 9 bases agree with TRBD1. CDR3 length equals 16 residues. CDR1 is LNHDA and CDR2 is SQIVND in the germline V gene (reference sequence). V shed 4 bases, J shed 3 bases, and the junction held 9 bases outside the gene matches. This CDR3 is CASSTRTGARDTEAFF. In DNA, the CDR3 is TGTGCCAGTAGTACCCGGACAGGGGCGAGGGACACTGAAGCTTTCTTT.

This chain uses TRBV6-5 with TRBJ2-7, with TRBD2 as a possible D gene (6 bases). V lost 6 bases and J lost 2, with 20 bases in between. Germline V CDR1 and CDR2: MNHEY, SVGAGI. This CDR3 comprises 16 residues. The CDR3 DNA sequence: TGTGCCAGCAGATACGGGGACTGGGACTCCACCTACGAGCAGTACTTC. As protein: CASRYGDWDSTYEQYF.

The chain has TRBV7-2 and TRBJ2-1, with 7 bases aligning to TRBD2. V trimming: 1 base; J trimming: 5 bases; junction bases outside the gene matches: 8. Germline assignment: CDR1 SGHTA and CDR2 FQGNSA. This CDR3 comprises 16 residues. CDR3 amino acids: CASSLGGLAAHNEQFF. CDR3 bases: TGTGCCAGCAGCTTAGGAGGTCTAGCGGCTCACAATGAGCAGTTCTTC.

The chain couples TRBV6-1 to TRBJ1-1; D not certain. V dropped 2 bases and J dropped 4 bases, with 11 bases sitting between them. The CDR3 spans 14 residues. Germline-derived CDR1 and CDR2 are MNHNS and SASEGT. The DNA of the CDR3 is TGTGCCAGCAGTGAACCTCCAACGGCCACTGAAGCTTTCTTT. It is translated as CASSEPPTATEAFF.

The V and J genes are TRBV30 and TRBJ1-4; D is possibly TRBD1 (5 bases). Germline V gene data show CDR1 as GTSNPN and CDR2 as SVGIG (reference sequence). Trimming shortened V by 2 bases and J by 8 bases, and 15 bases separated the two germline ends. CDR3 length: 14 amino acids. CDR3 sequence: CAWSTMGGSEKLFF. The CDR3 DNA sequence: TGTGCCTGGAGTACAATGGGGGGTAGCGAAAAACTGTTTTTT.

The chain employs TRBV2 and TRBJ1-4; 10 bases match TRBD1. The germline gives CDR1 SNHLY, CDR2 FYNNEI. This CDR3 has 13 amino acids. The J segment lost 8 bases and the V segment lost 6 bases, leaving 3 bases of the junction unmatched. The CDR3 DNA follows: TGTGCCAGCAGCGGGGACAGGGGAGAAAAACTGTTTTTT. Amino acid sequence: CASSGDRGEKLFF.

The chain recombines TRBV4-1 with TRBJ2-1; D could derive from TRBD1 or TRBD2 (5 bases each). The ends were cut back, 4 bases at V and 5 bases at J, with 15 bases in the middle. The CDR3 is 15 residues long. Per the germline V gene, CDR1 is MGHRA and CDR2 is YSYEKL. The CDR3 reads CASSLTGTTNNEQFF. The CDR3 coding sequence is TGCGCCAGCAGCCTCACCGGGACGACCAACAATGAGCAGTTCTTC.

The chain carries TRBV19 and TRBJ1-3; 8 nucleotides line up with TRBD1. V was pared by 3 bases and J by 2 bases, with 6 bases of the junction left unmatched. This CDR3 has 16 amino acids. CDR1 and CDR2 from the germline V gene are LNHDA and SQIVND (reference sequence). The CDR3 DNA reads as TGTGCCAGTAGTATTCAGGGGGCTGTCCCTGGAAACACCATATATTTT. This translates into CASSIQGAVPGNTIYF.

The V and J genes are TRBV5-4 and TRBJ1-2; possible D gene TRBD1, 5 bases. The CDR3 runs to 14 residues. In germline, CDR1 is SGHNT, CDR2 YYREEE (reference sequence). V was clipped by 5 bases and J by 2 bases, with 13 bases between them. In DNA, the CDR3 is TGTGCCAGCAGTTATTGGGGGAGAAACTATGGCTACACCTTC. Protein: CASSYWGRNYGYTF.

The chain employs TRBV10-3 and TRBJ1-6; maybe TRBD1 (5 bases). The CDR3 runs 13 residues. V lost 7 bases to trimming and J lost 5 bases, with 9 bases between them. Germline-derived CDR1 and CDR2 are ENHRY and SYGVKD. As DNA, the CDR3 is TGTGCCATCAAGCAGGGAAATAATTCACCCCTCCACTTT. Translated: CAIKQGNNSPLHF.

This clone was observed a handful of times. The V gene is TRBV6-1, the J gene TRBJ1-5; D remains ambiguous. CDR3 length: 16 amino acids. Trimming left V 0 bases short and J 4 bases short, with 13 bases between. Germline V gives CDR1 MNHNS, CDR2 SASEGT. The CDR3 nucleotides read TGTGCCAGCAGTGAAGCCGCTCGGCTGGCGAATCAGCCCCAGCATTTT. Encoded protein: CASSEAARLANQPQHF.

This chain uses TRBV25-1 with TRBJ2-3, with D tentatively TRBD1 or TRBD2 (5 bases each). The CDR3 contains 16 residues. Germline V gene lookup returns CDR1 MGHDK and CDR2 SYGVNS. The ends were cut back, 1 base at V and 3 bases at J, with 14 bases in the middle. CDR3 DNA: TGTGCCAGCAGTGAATCGGGTCGGGGCCGTACAGATACGCAGTATTTT. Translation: CASSESGRGRTDTQYF.